The following is a T cell receptor (beta chain) sequence with its context. No cognate antigen has been identified for it. Base qualities were left out, and no much larger clone turns up one base away. This record comes from a study of CD8+CD57+ T cells in acquired aplastic anemia (dated by TCRdb to the late 2010s). For the wider study: A mean of around 3.3 ug of DNA, ranging from roughly 0.19 to 27.4 ug, was extracted from sorted CD4+ and CD8+ cells. CD8+CD57+ expansion was defined as frequency above the mean frequency observed in healthy subjects. Broad study findings and their caveats: CD8+ Simpson's diversity did not differ significantly between patients and healthy controls (P=0.060). Twenty-nine CD8+ CDR3 sequences were found to be shared between patients and controls, but these sequences appeared to be highly expressed in patients and within the immunodominant clones of the patients.

Genomic DNA served as template for TCR beta VDJ combination and CDR3 sequence profiling. TCR repertoire sequencing was run on an Illumina HiSeq 2000. The authors' pipeline ran thus. TRBV/TRBJ rearrangement plots, CDR3 size and DJ length profiles, and Simpson's diversity index were used to evaluate the repertoires. The most abundant DNA sequence in the deep sequencing data was defined as the immunodominant clone. CDR3 amino acid sequences were checked for sharing across subjects and were also compared against the VDJdb database and published repertoires. TCRdb itself trimmed the public reads at Q25 with fastp, ran MiXCR and retained productive beta chains. Rows merge per CDR3 protein into single entries with the most common DNA and genes. The V and J calls and clone size are TCRdb's, not the authors'. This sample comprises 400,000 to 600,000 distinct CDR3 sequences, approximately 32% of them detected only once. Of the sample, approximately 0.82% falls within the top ten clones.

Flow cytometry had shown CD8+CD57+ cell expansion in the patients selected for sequencing. Every patient had a diagnosis of severe acquired aplastic anemia based on International Study of Aplastic Anemia and Agranulocytosis and Camitta criteria. No therapy had been received by the patients at the time of blood sampling. TCR repertoires of sorted CD4+ and CD8+ blood T cells from severe aplastic anemia patients and healthy subjects were deep-sequenced in the study. Patients were enrolled under clinicaltrials.gov protocols 00001620, 01623167, 00001397, 00071045, 00081523 and 00961064 in the USA. Ficoll-Paque density gradient centrifugation was used to isolate peripheral blood mononuclear cells. Before DNA extraction, CD4+ and CD8+ T cells were sorted with FACS or magnetic beads. CDR1 and CDR2 (SGHVS, FNYEAQ) derive from the germline V gene. Its CDR3 holds 17 amino acids, cysteine through phenylalanine. This entry keeps only the CDR3 DNA: 51 bases, framed from base 1. V lost 5 bases and J lost 1 base, and the count of bases not matched to a germline gene is 9.

The rearranged chain carries TRBV7-6 and TRBJ2-1; 9 of the junction bases match TRBD1. Sequences were obtained from sorted CD4+, CD8+, or CD8+CD57+ T cells (not recorded which) from PBMCs. The TCR sequence derives from a human donor with aplastic anemia. The DNA is TGTGCCAGCAGCCTAGGGACAGGGTCTATATCCTACAATGAGCAGTTCTTC. It is translated as CASSLGTGSISYNEQFF.